These 24 T cell receptor beta chains came from one sample sequenced in a study of technical replicates of blood from a handful of donors. Clones were read by immunoSEQ multiplex PCR, and TCRdb kept only the in-frame ones, dropping some. Counted here are about 75,000 clones, around 97% occurring once; the ten biggest clones make up around 0.28%. Sequencing was done on a sample of T cells isolated from PBMCs. The origin of the receptors is a human donor in good health.

The rearrangement uses TRBV19 and TRBJ1-1; D uncertain. In germline, CDR1 is LNHDA, CDR2 SQIVND (reference sequence). This CDR3 contains 13 residues. Trimming left V 3 bases short and J 5 bases short, with 10 bases between. DNA of the CDR3: TGTGCCAGTAGTATTAACAGAAAGACTGAAGCTTTCTTT. This translates into CASSINRKTEAFF.

This chain joins TRBV28 and TRBJ2-1, with TRBD2 matching over 8 bases. V was clipped by 5 bases and J by 8 bases; unmatched bases: 23. Germline CDR1 and CDR2: MDHEN and SYDVKM. The CDR3 spans 19 residues. As DNA, the CDR3 is TGTGCCAGCAGTGGAACCAACCCCCGGGGCGGGAGGCTGTTCGATGAGCAGTTCTTC. It translates to CASSGTNPRGGRLFDEQFF.

The chain combines TRBV28 with TRBJ2-3, with a weak D call TRBD2 (6 bases). V was pared by 2 bases and J by 5 bases, with 11 bases between. The CDR3 has 14 residues. CDR1 and CDR2 from the germline V gene are MDHEN and SYDVKM. The DNA for the CDR3 is TGTGCCAGCAGTTTACTCGGGGGTATAGATACGCAGTATTTT. Translating gives CASSLLGGIDTQYF.

The chain employs TRBV7-9 and TRBJ2-7, with 10 nucleotides matching TRBD2. The ends lost 4 bases at V and 2 bases at J; junction bases unmatched: 5. CDR1 SEHNR and CDR2 FQNEAQ come from the germline V gene (reference sequence). CDR3 length: 15 amino acids. The CDR3 DNA is TGTGCCAGCAGCTCCAGGACTAGCGGCGCCTACGAGCAGTACTTC. Protein: CASSSRTSGAYEQYF.

The rearrangement uses TRBV7-9 and TRBJ2-3; D possibly corresponds to TRBD2 (5 bases). This CDR3 is 15 amino acids long. V gave up 2 bases and J gave up 6 bases, with 15 bases separating them. Germline-derived CDR1 and CDR2 are SEHNR and FQNEAQ (reference sequence). The CDR3 loop is CASSLSSRLRDTQYF. CDR3 DNA sequence: TGTGCCAGCAGCTTATCTAGCCGACTACGGGATACGCAGTATTTT.

This sequence joins TRBV5-1 and TRBJ2-7; 7 bases are a match to TRBD1. Germline CDR1 and CDR2: SGHRS and YFSETQ. Trimming cost V 0 bases and J 3 bases; bases outside gene matches: 3. CDR3 length: 14 amino acids. In DNA, the CDR3 is TGCGCCAGCAGCTTGGGGGACAGTCTCTACGAGCAGTACTTC. This sequence encodes CASSLGDSLYEQYF.

The chain couples TRBV11-2 to TRBJ1-3; 9 positions match TRBD1. V lost 5 bases, J lost 5 bases, and 10 bases stayed unmatched. This CDR3 spans 16 amino acids. Germline-derived CDR1 and CDR2 are SGHAT and FQNNGV. CDR3: CASSPYMGTGRNTIYF. CDR3 in DNA: TGTGCCAGCAGCCCTTATATGGGGACAGGGAGAAACACCATATATTTT.

V is TRBV5-4 and J is TRBJ1-2; maybe TRBD1 (6 bases). Between the trimmed V and J ends, which lost 2 bases and 7 bases, there was a span of 18 bases. The CDR3 runs 15 residues. Germline V CDR1 and CDR2: SGHNT, YYREEE (reference sequence). CDR3 sequence reads: CASSFLQGIGGGYTF. The CDR3, as DNA: TGTGCCAGCAGCTTTCTTCAGGGGATAGGTGGTGGCTACACCTTC. Full variable domain (rest looked up from reference TRBV5-4 and TRBJ1-2): ETGVTQSPTHLIKTRGQQVTLRCSSQSGHNTVSWYQQALGQGPQFIFQYYREEENGRGNFPPRFSGLQFPNYSSELNVNALELDDSALYLCASSFLQGIGGGYTFGSGTRLTVV.

This chain connects TRBV18 to TRBJ1-5, with a possible D match to TRBD1 (6 bases). Germline CDR1 KGHSH, CDR2 LQKENI. Trimming stripped 4 bases from V and 1 base from J, with 14 bases between. The CDR3 sequence is 16 residues long. The CDR3 coding sequence is TGTGCCAGCTCACTATTCCCAGGGGAGAGCAATCAGCCCCAGCATTTT. Its protein is CASSLFPGESNQPQHF.

This CDR3 reads CASSEPGHTSTEAFF. The CDR3 coding sequence is TGTGCCAGCAGTGAGCCGGGACATACGTCCACTGAAGCTTTCTTT. The chain employs TRBV6-1 and TRBJ1-1; possibly TRBD1 for D (6 bases). V lost 3 bases and J lost 4, with 15 bases in between. CDR1 MNHNS and CDR2 SASEGT come from the germline V gene. The CDR3 is 15 amino acids.

The chain couples TRBV25-1 to TRBJ1-1; tentative D call: TRBD1 (5 bases). V dropped 2 bases and J dropped 3 bases, with 7 bases sitting between them. CDR1 is MGHDK and CDR2 is SYGVNS in the germline V gene. This CDR3 is built from 13 residues. The CDR3 nucleotides read TGTGCCAGCAGTGAACAGGGATACACTGAAGCTTTCTTT. As protein: CASSEQGYTEAFF.

This sequence joins TRBV15 and TRBJ2-7; D is unclear. This CDR3 is 13 amino acids long. V lost 0 bases and J 6 bases, leaving 9 bases between the germline ends. CDR1 and CDR2 from the germline V gene are LNHNV and YYDKDF (reference sequence). The CDR3 is CATSRDLRFEQYF. DNA for the CDR3: TGTGCCACCAGCAGAGATCTGAGGTTCGAGCAGTACTTC. Together with reference TRBV15 and TRBJ2-7, the CDR3 gives the full variable domain: DAMVIQNPRYQVTQFGKPVTLSCSQTLNHNVMYWYQQKSSQAPKLLFHYYDKDFNNEADTPDNFQSRRPNTSFCFLDIRSPGLGDTAMYLCATSRDLRFEQYFGPGTRLTVT.

The chain joins TRBV18 to TRBJ2-7; 7 bases line up with TRBD2. Trimming cost V 3 bases and J 5 bases; bases outside gene matches: 10. This CDR3 region has 15 residues. Germline V gives CDR1 KGHSH, CDR2 LQKENI. The CDR3 reads CASSPVGGIFHEQYF. In nucleotides, the CDR3 is TGTGCCAGCTCACCGGTGGGGGGGATCTTCCACGAGCAGTACTTC.

This chain connects TRBV9 to TRBJ1-3, with a possible D match to TRBD1 (5 bases). The CDR3 length is 15 residues. V lost 3 bases and J 0 bases, leaving 10 bases between the germline ends. CDR1 and CDR2 from the germline V gene are SGDLS and YYNGEE. CDR3 region: CASSETGYSGNTIYF. CDR3 DNA sequence: TGTGCCAGCAGCGAAACAGGATACTCTGGAAACACCATATATTTT.

The CDR3: CASSYVLGSSYEQYF. In DNA, the CDR3 is TGCGCCAGCAGCTACGTGCTTGGTAGCTCCTACGAGCAGTACTTC. The chain recombines TRBV4-3 with TRBJ2-7, with no clear D. The CDR3 loop spans 15 amino acids. Germline values: CDR1 LGHNA, CDR2 YSLEER. Trimming pared 5 bases from V and 0 bases from J, leaving 14 bases between.

The chain links TRBV5-4 to TRBJ1-2, with D possibly matching TRBD1 (5 bases). V lost 4 bases to trimming and J lost 2 bases, with 12 bases between them. Germline CDR1 and CDR2: SGHNT and YYREEE (reference sequence). The CDR3 contains 14 residues. As DNA, the CDR3 is TGTGCCAGCAGCGGGACTCTTTTAAACTATGGCTACACCTTC. Protein: CASSGTLLNYGYTF.

J is TRBJ2-7 and V is TRBV7-6; D perhaps matches TRBD2 (5 bases). CDR3 length equals 15 residues. V was shortened by 0 bases and J by 0 bases, with 9 bases between the two germline ends. Germline CDR1 is SGHVS and CDR2 is FNYEAQ. The CDR3 region is CASSLATSGSYEQYF. DNA of the CDR3: TGTGCCAGCAGCTTAGCGACCAGCGGCTCCTACGAGCAGTACTTC.

For the CDR3, the DNA is TGTGCCAGCAGTCTGGACAGGGGGTTCGACAATGAGCAGTTCTTC. Its protein product is CASSLDRGFDNEQFF. The J gene is TRBJ2-1, the V gene TRBV27, with 10 bases aligning to TRBD1. Per germline, CDR1 MNHEY and CDR2 SMNVEV (reference sequence). CDR3 length: 15 amino acids. J lost 5 bases, V lost 5 bases, and 6 bases had no gene match.

The J gene is TRBJ1-4, the V gene TRBV7-6; 7 nucleotides align to TRBD1. The CDR3 has 16 amino acids. V was pared by 4 bases and J by 6 bases, with 11 bases of the junction left unmatched. Germline V gene lookup returns CDR1 SGHVS and CDR2 FNYEAQ. The CDR3 nucleotides read TGTGCCAGCAGCTCTTCGGATGACAGGGCGGATGAAAAACTGTTTTTT. It codes for CASSSSDDRADEKLFF.

V is TRBV25-1 and J is TRBJ1-5; D is ambiguous. This CDR3 spans 13 amino acids. The germline CDR1 and CDR2 sequences are MGHDK and SYGVNS. V was trimmed by 3 bases and J by 6 bases, leaving 9 bases between them. The CDR3 loop is CASSEFGIQPQHF. CDR3 nucleotides: TGTGCCAGCAGTGAGTTCGGGATTCAGCCCCAGCATTTT.

J is TRBJ2-2 and V is TRBV4-2, with 8 bases aligning to TRBD2. The CDR3 totals 19 residues. CDR1 is LGHNA, CDR2 YNFKEQ, per germline. The V and J ends lost 1 base and 0 bases, in that order; junction bases with no gene match: 10. The CDR3 is CASSQGQAGDFANTGELFF. The CDR3 DNA is TGTGCCAGCAGCCAAGGCCAAGCGGGAGACTTCGCGAACACCGGGGAGCTGTTTTTT.

The J gene is TRBJ2-3, the V gene TRBV5-1; 9 bases line up with TRBD1. The J segment lost 3 bases and the V segment lost 4 bases, leaving 6 bases of the junction unmatched. Germline values: CDR1 SGHRS, CDR2 YFSETQ. The CDR3 spans 15 residues. CDR3 nucleotides: TGCGCCAGCAGCCGGGCGGGACAGGGAACAGATACGCAGTATTTT. This codes for CASSRAGQGTDTQYF.

As to this clone: Additional DNA sequences in this sample encode the identical CDR3. J is TRBJ2-5 and V is TRBV7-2; perhaps TRBD2 as D (6 bases). The germline V and J ends were trimmed by 0 bases and 1 base, with 6 bases remaining between them. CDR1 SGHTA and CDR2 FQGNSA come from the germline V gene. CDR3 length: 14 amino acids. In nucleotides, the CDR3 is TGTGCCAGCAGCTTAGCCGGGGGCCAAGAGACCCAGTACTTC. Protein product: CASSLAGGQETQYF.

The CDR3 here is CASSLDKPGSLFGGYTF. The CDR3, as DNA: TGTGCCAGCAGCTTAGATAAGCCAGGGTCTCTTTTCGGTGGCTACACCTTC. The chain has TRBV11-2 and TRBJ1-2, with D maybe TRBD1 (5 bases). The CDR3 contains 17 residues. V lost 0 bases and J 7 bases, leaving 21 bases between the germline ends. Germline CDR1 SGHAT, CDR2 FQNNGV.